Shown below are 11 T cell receptor beta chains from a single sample sequenced in a study of blood T cell repertoires in COVID-19. Using immunoSEQ multiplex PCR, the repertoire was profiled, and TCRdb retains in-frame clones only, with some absent. Among some 400,000 clones listed, about 90% were seen once. The specimen was peripheral blood. Receptor source: a man aged 18 to 30 with active or convalescent COVID-19.

The rearrangement links TRBV6-2 or TRBV6-3 to TRBJ2-5, with 11 bases identical to TRBD2. Germline-derived CDR1 and CDR2 are MNHEY and SVGEGT. The J segment lost 0 bases and the V segment lost 1 base, leaving 10 bases of the junction unmatched. The CDR3 spans 19 residues. This CDR3 is CASSYWASGGNLYQETQYF. CDR3 in DNA: TGTGCCAGCAGTTACTGGGCTAGCGGGGGGAACCTGTACCAAGAGACCCAGTACTTC.

V usage is TRBV27 and J usage is TRBJ2-7; the match to TRBD2 covers 10 bases. After removal of 2 bases from V and 2 bases from J, the junction contained 0 bases not matched to a gene. Germline CDR1 and CDR2: MNHEY and SMNVEV (reference sequence). The CDR3 runs to 14 residues. The CDR3 loop is CASSLGLAAYEQYF. The DNA of the CDR3 is TGTGCCAGCAGTTTAGGACTAGCGGCCTACGAGCAGTACTTC.

This rearrangement joins TRBV5-1 to TRBJ1-6, with a tentative D call TRBD1 (5 bases). Germline V lookup: CDR1 SGHRS, CDR2 YFSETQ. This CDR3 is built from 15 residues. Trimming removed 4 bases from V and 5 bases from J, with 13 bases in between. In DNA, the CDR3 is TGCGCCAGCAGCGCGGAGGGACGCGATAATTCACCCCTCCACTTT. It yields the protein CASSAEGRDNSPLHF.

V gene TRBV10-2 combines with J gene TRBJ2-1; D unresolved. CDR3 length: 14 amino acids. V was shortened by 9 bases and J by 0 bases, with 12 bases between the two germline ends. The germline V gene encodes CDR1 WSHSY and CDR2 SAAADI. The CDR3 reads CASSSGSSYNEQFF. Here the CDR3 DNA reads TGCGCCAGTTCATCCGGTAGCTCCTACAATGAGCAGTTCTTC.

This chain links TRBV4-1 with TRBJ2-2, with 8 bases aligning to TRBD2. V gave up 4 bases and J gave up 1 base; unmatched junction bases: 5. CDR1 and CDR2 (germline): MGHRA, YSYEKL. CDR3 length: 16 amino acids. The CDR3 region is CASSPSGGVNTGELFF. In DNA form, the CDR3 reads TGCGCCAGCAGCCCCAGCGGGGGCGTGAACACCGGGGAGCTGTTTTTT.

This clone was recorded only once. V is TRBV25-1 and J is TRBJ1-2; perhaps TRBD1 as D (6 bases). This CDR3 spans 15 amino acids. V was trimmed by 3 bases and J by 4 bases, leaving 15 bases between them. Germline V gives CDR1 MGHDK, CDR2 SYGVNS. CDR3 amino acids: CASSDRGAGSYGYTF. CDR3 nucleotide sequence: TGTGCCAGCAGTGACCGGGGGGCGGGTAGCTATGGCTACACCTTC.

This chain uses TRBV21-1 with TRBJ1-6. TRBV21-1 constitutes a pseudogene. The CDR3 runs to 13 residues. The DNA for the CDR3 is TGTGCCAGCAGCAAAGGGAGGGAACCACCCCTCCACTTT. Amino acids: CASSKGREPPLHF.

The chain couples TRBV14 to TRBJ1-2; 9 bases fit TRBD1. The germline V gene has CDR1 SGHDN and CDR2 FVKESK. V trimming: 4 bases; J trimming: 13 bases; junction bases outside the gene matches: 19. CDR3 size: 16 residues. CDR3 nucleotides: TGTGCCAGCAGCCTCGGACAGGGGCGGGTCGTAGAAGAGTCCACCTTC. Translating it yields CASSLGQGRVVEESTF.

The chain is built from TRBV11-3 and TRBJ2-7; the match to TRBD1 covers 8 bases. The trim removed 2 bases at V and 4 bases at J, leaving 10 bases unmatched. The CDR3 runs to 16 residues. Germline V gives CDR1 SGHNT, CDR2 YENEEA. CDR3: CASSLRGPQGAYEQYF. The CDR3 DNA reads as TGTGCCAGCAGCTTAAGAGGTCCTCAGGGGGCTTACGAGCAGTACTTC.

This rearrangement joins TRBV5-1 to TRBJ2-3; a possible D gene is TRBD2 (7 bases). CDR1 and CDR2 (germline): SGHRS, YFSETQ. The CDR3 sequence is 15 residues long. Trimming removed 0 bases from V and 4 bases from J, with 12 bases in between. Written as DNA, the CDR3 is TGCGCCAGCAGCTTGGTGGGGGGGCAAGCAGATACGCAGTATTTT. It yields the protein CASSLVGGQADTQYF.

This chain links TRBV7-3 with TRBJ1-5; 8 positions agree with TRBD1. This CDR3 has 17 amino acids. Germline loops: CDR1 SGHTA, CDR2 FQGTGA. Losses at the gene ends were 4 bases for V and 2 bases for J; bases not matched to a gene: 10. DNA for the CDR3: TGTGCCAGCAGCTCCCCCGGACAGGGCGACGGCAATCAGCCCCAGCATTTT. Translating it yields CASSSPGQGDGNQPQHF.